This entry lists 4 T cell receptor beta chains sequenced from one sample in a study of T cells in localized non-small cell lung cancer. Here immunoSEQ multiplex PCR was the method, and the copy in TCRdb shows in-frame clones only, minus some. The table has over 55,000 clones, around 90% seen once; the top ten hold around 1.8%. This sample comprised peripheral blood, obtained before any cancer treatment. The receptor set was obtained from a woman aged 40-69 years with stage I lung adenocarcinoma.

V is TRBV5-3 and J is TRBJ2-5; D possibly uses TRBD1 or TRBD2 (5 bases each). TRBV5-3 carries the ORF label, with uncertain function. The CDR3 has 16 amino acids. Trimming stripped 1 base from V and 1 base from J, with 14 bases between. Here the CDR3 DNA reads TGTGCCAGAAGCTTGTGGGACGGAGGCTTCCAAGAGACCCAGTACTTC. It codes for CARSLWDGGFQETQYF.

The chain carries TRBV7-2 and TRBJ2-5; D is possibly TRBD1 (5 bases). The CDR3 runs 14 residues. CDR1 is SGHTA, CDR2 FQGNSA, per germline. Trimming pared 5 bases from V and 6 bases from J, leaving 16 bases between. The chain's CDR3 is CASSADSGWKTQYF. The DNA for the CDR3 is TGTGCCAGCAGCGCCGACAGTGGCTGGAAGACCCAGTACTTC.

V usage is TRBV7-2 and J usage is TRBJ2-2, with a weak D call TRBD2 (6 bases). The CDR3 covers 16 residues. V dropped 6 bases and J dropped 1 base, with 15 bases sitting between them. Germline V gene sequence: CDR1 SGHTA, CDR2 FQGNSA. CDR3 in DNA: TGTGCCAGCAGTCCCGGACTATCTCTGAACACCGGGGAGCTGTTTTTT. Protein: CASSPGLSLNTGELFF.

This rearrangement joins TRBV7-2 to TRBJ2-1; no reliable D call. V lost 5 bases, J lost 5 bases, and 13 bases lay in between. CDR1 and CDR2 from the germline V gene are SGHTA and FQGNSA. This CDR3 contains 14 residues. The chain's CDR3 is CASSPLKRHNEQFF. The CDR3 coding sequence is TGTGCCAGCAGCCCCCTGAAACGCCACAATGAGCAGTTCTTC.